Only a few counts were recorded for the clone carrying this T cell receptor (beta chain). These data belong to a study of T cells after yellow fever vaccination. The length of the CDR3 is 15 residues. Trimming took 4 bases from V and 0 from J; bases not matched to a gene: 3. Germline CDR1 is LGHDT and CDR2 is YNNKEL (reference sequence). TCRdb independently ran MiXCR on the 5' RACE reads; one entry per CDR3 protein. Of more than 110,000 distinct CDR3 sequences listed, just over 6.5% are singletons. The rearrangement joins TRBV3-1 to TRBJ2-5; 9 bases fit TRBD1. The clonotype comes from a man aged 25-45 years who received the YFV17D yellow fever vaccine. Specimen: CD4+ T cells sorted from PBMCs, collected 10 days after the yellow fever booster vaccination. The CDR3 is CASSRQGVDQETQYF. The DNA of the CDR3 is TGTGCCAGCAGCCGACAGGGGGTCGACCAAGAGACCCAGTACTTC.